The sample holds many counts of the clone carrying this TCR beta chain. The antigen is not known. Newly diagnosed hyperthyroidism patients aged 18 to 65 years had disease lasting under 2 months. PBMCs came from 9 to 10 ml fresh peripheral blood. This sample is drawn from a study of T cells in Graves' hyperthyroidism and ophthalmopathy. Study information: Peripheral blood collection took place at initial diagnosis, before any treatment.

Whole-study results and caveats: The model made its ophthalmopathy prediction, and onset followed a median roughly 6.5 months later.

This CDR3 spans 16 amino acids. Trimming pared 6 bases from V and 4 bases from J, leaving 21 bases between. Germline values: CDR1 MNHNS, CDR2 SASEGT. TCR beta CDR3 regions were amplified from RNA transcripts. RT-PCR in the first round (using the HTBI primer set) targeted the TCR CDR3. MiXCR, run by TCRdb on the multiplex PCR reads, gives a single entry per CDR3 protein. This table has under 300,000 distinct CDR3 sequences, under 30% appearing once. The rearrangement joins TRBV6-1 to TRBJ1-2; D perhaps matches TRBD1 (6 bases). The receptor's source is a man aged 35 to 55 with Graves' hyperthyroidism that later progressed to Graves' ophthalmopathy. Specimen: blood. The CDR3 reads CASRGIGGATGYGYTF. The CDR3 nucleotides read TGTGCCAGCAGAGGGATAGGGGGGGCCACTGGCTATGGCTACACCTTC.